Reported below is one T cell receptor (beta chain). Antigen: not known. The data belong to a study of human T cells and chemical hapten exposure. Overall study context: Once 0.01% DPC had been applied to the upper back by patch test, readings were taken at 6 days.

Study observations and caveats: DPC sensitization produced no change in TCRs with frequency above 1 in 1000.

The study used a library that attached unique molecular identifiers to individual cDNA molecules. Each CDR3 protein gets one entry after TCRdb re-called the RACE reads with MiXCR. The sample records 50,000 or so distinct CDR3 sequences, 9.3% being singletons. Germline CDR1 reads LNHDA; CDR2 reads SQIVND (reference sequence). The V and J ends lost 3 bases and 1 base, in that order; junction bases with no gene match: 10. The length of the CDR3 is 17 residues. Noted time point: patch test 1, 2 weeks after DPC sensitization. The treatment: therapeutic diphenylcyclopropenone sensitization with weekly scalp DPC.

The V call is TRBV19, the J call TRBJ2-5; 8 bases agree with TRBD1. This clonotype was sampled from a woman in her forties or fifties with alopecia areata. Some clones in this sample may be carry-over from other donors' samples. The starting material was whole blood, obtained in connection with sensitization to the hapten diphenylcyclopropenone (DPC). Here the CDR3 DNA reads TGTGCCAGTAGTATTCAGGACAGGGTCCCTTCCCAAGAGACCCAGTACTTC. Amino acids: CASSIQDRVPSQETQYF.